This is a list of T cell receptor beta chains from one sample in a study of Tregs in tolerant kidney transplant recipients. Produced via immunoSEQ multiplex PCR; TCRdb's table is partial and in-frame only. Found here are over 85,000 clones, more than 85% of them singletons; the top ten hold about 0.45%. The sample here was CD4+ T cells from blood, taken before the transplant. These receptors were collected from a human donor who received a combined kidney and bone marrow transplant. Both conserved end residues are part of each CDR3. Each record gives: V gene, D gene, clone size, J gene, CDR3 DNA, CDR3 protein. The D gene is left open where the match is weak. Rows give clone size only sometimes, using once, few, many, or a class for an expanded clone.

v_gene: TRBV5-1; d_gene: TRBD1; abundance: NA; j_gene: TRBJ2-5; CDR3nt: TGCGCCAGCAGACTCGGGACAGCGTACCAAGAGACCCAGTACTTC; CDR3aa: CASRLGTAYQETQYF
v_gene: TRBV18; d_gene: NA; abundance: NA; j_gene: TRBJ1-3; CDR3nt: TGTGCCAGCTCACCGATCCCAGATTACAGCTCTGGAAACACCATATATTTT; CDR3aa: CASSPIPDYSSGNTIYF
v_gene: TRBV10-3; d_gene: TRBD1; abundance: NA; j_gene: TRBJ1-6; CDR3nt: TGTGCCATCTCCCGGGACAGGGATGATGGTTCACCCCTCCACTTT; CDR3aa: CAISRDRDDGSPLHF
v_gene: TRBV29-1; d_gene: TRBD2; abundance: NA; j_gene: TRBJ2-5; CDR3nt: TGCAGCGTTGATTGGGTGGTACTAGCGGGGGTAGTAGAGACCCAGTACTTC; CDR3aa: CSVDWVVLAGVVETQYF
v_gene: TRBV7-2; d_gene: NA; abundance: NA; j_gene: TRBJ2-4; CDR3nt: TGTGCCAGCAGCTTAAGATGGGGCAGACAAAACATTCAGTACTTC; CDR3aa: CASSLRWGRQNIQYF
v_gene: TRBV7-9; d_gene: NA; abundance: once; j_gene: TRBJ2-7; CDR3nt: TGTGCCAGCAGCTTAGTTCTAGCGAACTACGAGCAGTACTTC; CDR3aa: CASSLVLANYEQYF
v_gene: TRBV5-1; d_gene: TRBD1; abundance: NA; j_gene: TRBJ1-4; CDR3nt: TGCGCCAGCAGCTTGAGGACAGGGTTAGGAACTAATGAAAAACTGTTTTTT; CDR3aa: CASSLRTGLGTNEKLFF
v_gene: TRBV12-5; d_gene: TRBD2; abundance: NA; j_gene: TRBJ2-2; CDR3nt: TGTGCTAGTGGTAGTTCGCGGGAGGCCGGGGAGCTGTTTTTT; CDR3aa: CASGSSREAGELFF
v_gene: TRBV6-5; d_gene: NA; abundance: NA; j_gene: TRBJ1-2; CDR3nt: TGTGCCAGCAATTCGGGGGGCAAGAGGGGCTATGGCTACACCTTC; CDR3aa: CASNSGGKRGYGYTF
v_gene: TRBV2; d_gene: TRBD1; abundance: NA; j_gene: TRBJ2-1; CDR3nt: TGTGCCAGGGCCGGGACAGGAGACAATGAGCAGTTCTTC; CDR3aa: CARAGTGDNEQFF
v_gene: TRBV7-2; d_gene: NA; abundance: NA; j_gene: TRBJ2-3; CDR3nt: TGTGCCAGCAGCTTAGTTACCCGGGGGACAGATACGCAGTATTTT; CDR3aa: CASSLVTRGTDTQYF
v_gene: TRBV10-3; d_gene: TRBD2; abundance: NA; j_gene: TRBJ2-7; CDR3nt: TGTGCCATCAGTGACCTAGCGGGAGCGGGCGAGCAGTACTTC; CDR3aa: CAISDLAGAGEQYF
v_gene: TRBV2; d_gene: NA; abundance: NA; j_gene: TRBJ2-5; CDR3nt: TGTGCCAGCAGCCCTGCAAAAGCCTCCGGGGCCCAGTACTTC; CDR3aa: CASSPAKASGAQYF
v_gene: TRBV5-1; d_gene: TRBD1; abundance: NA; j_gene: TRBJ2-7; CDR3nt: TGCGCCAGCAGCGTTGACGCGGGACAGGAGGCGTACTTC; CDR3aa: CASSVDAGQEAYF
v_gene: TRBV6-5; d_gene: TRBD2; abundance: NA; j_gene: TRBJ2-3; CDR3nt: TGTGCCAGCAGTTACGGTCTAGCGGGACACACAGATACGCAGTATTTT; CDR3aa: CASSYGLAGHTDTQYF
v_gene: TRBV11-3; d_gene: TRBD1; abundance: NA; j_gene: TRBJ1-2; CDR3nt: TGTGCCAGCAGCTTGTTTCCGGGACAGGGGGCCGCCTATGGCTACACCTTC; CDR3aa: CASSLFPGQGAAYGYTF
v_gene: TRBV29-1; d_gene: TRBD1; abundance: few; j_gene: TRBJ1-4; CDR3nt: TGCAGCGCGTTCGGGACAGGGAATGAAAAACTGTTTTTT; CDR3aa: CSAFGTGNEKLFF
v_gene: TRBV4-2; d_gene: TRBD1; abundance: NA; j_gene: TRBJ2-7; CDR3nt: TGTGCCAGCAGCCGTCCGGGACAGGGGGCTTCTGAGCAGTACTTC; CDR3aa: CASSRPGQGASEQYF
v_gene: TRBV30; d_gene: NA; abundance: NA; j_gene: TRBJ1-3; CDR3nt: TGTGCCTGGAGTGTACTAGGGCGGGGGGGCACCATATATTTT; CDR3aa: CAWSVLGRGGTIYF
v_gene: TRBV7-2; d_gene: NA; abundance: NA; j_gene: TRBJ2-7; CDR3nt: TGTGCCAGCAGCTTAGGTGGGGGGGCGTCGGAGCAGTACTTC; CDR3aa: CASSLGGGASEQYF
v_gene: TRBV2; d_gene: TRBD1; abundance: NA; j_gene: TRBJ1-3; CDR3nt: TGTGCCAGCAGTCCAGACAGGGAGGCTGGAAACACCATATATTTT; CDR3aa: CASSPDREAGNTIYF
v_gene: TRBV27; d_gene: TRBD1; abundance: NA; j_gene: TRBJ1-4; CDR3nt: TGTGCCAGCAGTTACCGGTGGGACAGCCATAATGAAAAACTGTTTTTT; CDR3aa: CASSYRWDSHNEKLFF
v_gene: TRBV7-6; d_gene: TRBD2; abundance: NA; j_gene: TRBJ2-3; CDR3nt: TGTGCCAGCAGCATAGGGGAGGGGACGCAGTATTTT; CDR3aa: CASSIGEGTQYF
v_gene: TRBV4-1; d_gene: NA; abundance: NA; j_gene: TRBJ2-7; CDR3nt: TGCGCCAGCAGCCAAGAGGGGGGACCTCCGCGGGAGCAGTACTTC; CDR3aa: CASSQEGGPPREQYF
v_gene: TRBV7-2; d_gene: TRBD1; abundance: NA; j_gene: TRBJ2-5; CDR3nt: TGTGCCAGCAGCAAAGGACAGGGCGTGGAGACCCAGTACTTC; CDR3aa: CASSKGQGVETQYF
v_gene: TRBV7-8; d_gene: TRBD1; abundance: NA; j_gene: TRBJ1-2; CDR3nt: TGTGCCAGCAGCGAACAGGGGACTTATGGCTACACCTTC; CDR3aa: CASSEQGTYGYTF
v_gene: TRBV25-1; d_gene: NA; abundance: NA; j_gene: TRBJ2-1; CDR3nt: TGTGCCAGCTCCTCCCGGACAGATGTAGGTGAGCAGTTCTTC; CDR3aa: CASSSRTDVGEQFF
v_gene: TRBV6-5; d_gene: TRBD1; abundance: NA; j_gene: TRBJ2-3; CDR3nt: TGTGCCAGCAGTCGACAGGGAATCACAGATACGCAGTATTTT; CDR3aa: CASSRQGITDTQYF
v_gene: TRBV5-1; d_gene: TRBD1; abundance: NA; j_gene: TRBJ2-2; CDR3nt: TGCGCCAGCAGCTTGGGGACAGGGGGTAGCACCGGGGAGCTGTTTTTT; CDR3aa: CASSLGTGGSTGELFF
v_gene: TRBV6-5; d_gene: NA; abundance: once; j_gene: TRBJ1-2; CDR3nt: TGTGCCAGCAGCCGGTTCTATGGCTACACCTTC; CDR3aa: CASSRFYGYTF
v_gene: TRBV7-2; d_gene: NA; abundance: NA; j_gene: TRBJ2-3; CDR3nt: TGTGCCAGCAGCTCCAGGGCGAGCACAGATACGCAGTATTTT; CDR3aa: CASSSRASTDTQYF
v_gene: TRBV9; d_gene: TRBD2; abundance: NA; j_gene: TRBJ2-2; CDR3nt: TGTGCCAGCAGCTCTCGGGGGGGGGTCATTTCGGCCGGGGAGCTGTTTTTT; CDR3aa: CASSSRGGVISAGELFF
v_gene: TRBV7-3; d_gene: TRBD2; abundance: once; j_gene: TRBJ2-3; CDR3nt: TGTGCCAGCAGCTTAAGGGGAGCGGGGGGGCCCACAGATACGCAGTATTTT; CDR3aa: CASSLRGAGGPTDTQYF
v_gene: TRBV18; d_gene: NA; abundance: NA; j_gene: TRBJ1-1; CDR3nt: TGTGCCAGCTCACCCGGACAGCATGAAGCTTTCTTT; CDR3aa: CASSPGQHEAFF
v_gene: TRBV30; d_gene: NA; abundance: NA; j_gene: TRBJ2-5; CDR3nt: TGTGCCTCCGCGCTTCAGGGAGGAGAGACCCAGTACTTC; CDR3aa: CASALQGGETQYF